These 20 T cell receptor beta chains share one sample of origin, sequenced in a study of cytomegalovirus exposure and HLA in healthy donors. Amplification used 60 Vbeta primers and 13 Jbeta primers. Here immunoSEQ multiplex PCR was the method, and the copy in TCRdb shows in-frame clones only, minus some. This table holds some 96,000 clones, roughly 78% found once. The source material was PBMCs. The receptors were sampled from a woman aged 55-70 years in good health and CMV-seronegative.

The V gene is TRBV5-6, the J gene TRBJ1-2, with TRBD1 identical over 9 bases. Germline V gene sequence: CDR1 SGHDT, CDR2 YYEEEE. V was clipped by 4 bases and J by 6 bases; unmatched bases: 7. CDR3 size: 14 residues. CDR3 region: CASSLFGTGHGYTF. CDR3 in DNA: TGTGCCAGCAGCCTTTTTGGGACAGGGCATGGCTACACCTTC.

The gene calls are TRBV11-2 and TRBJ2-1, with 7 bases that match TRBD2. The length of the CDR3 is 14 residues. With V trimmed by 3 bases and J by 4 bases, 3 bases remained unmatched. CDR1 is SGHAT, CDR2 FQNNGV, per germline. The CDR3 DNA sequence: TGTGCCAGCAGCTTGGCGGGAGTTTACAATGAGCAGTTCTTC. It is translated as CASSLAGVYNEQFF.

The chain recombines TRBV6-5 with TRBJ1-1, with D perhaps matching TRBD1 (6 bases). Germline V gene data show CDR1 as MNHEY and CDR2 as SVGAGI. Trimming pared 6 bases from V and 1 base from J, leaving 12 bases between. The CDR3 loop spans 14 amino acids. This CDR3 is CASSPRQENTEAFF. CDR3 coding DNA: TGTGCCAGCAGCCCCCGACAGGAGAACACTGAAGCTTTCTTT.

The V and J genes are TRBV5-4 and TRBJ1-4, with a possible D match to TRBD1 (5 bases). V shed 1 base and J shed 11 bases, with 9 bases lying between them. This CDR3 comprises 12 residues. The germline gives CDR1 SGHNT, CDR2 YYREEE (reference sequence). DNA for the CDR3: TGTGCCAGCAGCTTGCCGGGGGAGAAACTGTTTTTT. Protein: CASSLPGEKLFF.

V is TRBV5-1 and J is TRBJ2-5; possible D gene TRBD2, 5 bases. Trimming shortened V by 3 bases and J by 3 bases, and 12 bases separated the two germline ends. CDR1 is SGHRS, CDR2 YFSETQ, per germline. CDR3 length equals 14 residues. Here the CDR3 reads CASSSRTGKETQYF. The CDR3 nucleotides are TGCGCCAGCAGCTCCAGGACGGGGAAAGAGACCCAGTACTTC.

This chain links TRBV6-5 with TRBJ1-2; D ambiguous. The germline gives CDR1 MNHEY, CDR2 SVGAGI. The CDR3 is 14 residues long. The V and J ends lost 6 bases and 4 bases respectively, with 15 bases between them. CDR3 sequence: CASSVARVGYGYTF. The CDR3 DNA sequence: TGTGCCAGCAGCGTAGCGAGGGTTGGCTATGGCTACACCTTC.

This clone was recorded once. Distinct nucleotide sequences in the sample also encode this CDR3. The chain uses TRBV7-8 and TRBJ1-4, with D perhaps TRBD1 (5 bases). The CDR3 is made up of 15 amino acids. The ends were cut back, 4 bases at V and 7 bases at J, with 16 bases in the middle. CDR1 and CDR2 from the germline V gene are SGHVS and FQNEAQ. The CDR3: CASSYSGTAGEKLFF. The CDR3 coding sequence is TGTGCCAGCAGCTATAGCGGGACGGCGGGTGAAAAACTGTTTTTT.

The gene calls are TRBV4-3 and TRBJ1-1; D is perhaps TRBD1 (6 bases). Germline V gene data show CDR1 as LGHNA and CDR2 as YSLEER. V lost 5 bases to trimming and J lost 11 bases, with 21 bases between them. The CDR3 totals 14 residues. CDR3 sequence (DNA): TGCGCCAGCAGCTTGGACAGAAGCTATGGTGAGGCTTTCTTT. Amino acid sequence: CASSLDRSYGEAFF.

This clone was counted a few times. The J gene is TRBJ1-5, the V gene TRBV28, with 7 positions matching TRBD1. CDR3 length: 17 residues. V was pared by 4 bases and J by 0 bases, with 9 bases of the junction left unmatched. In germline, CDR1 is MDHEN, CDR2 SYDVKM. The CDR3 sequence: CASSSGQAGVSNQPQHF. For the CDR3, the DNA is TGTGCCAGCAGTTCTGGACAGGCCGGGGTTAGCAATCAGCCCCAGCATTTT.

A note on this clone: Other nucleotide sequences in the sample specify the same CDR3. The chain joins TRBV9 to TRBJ2-2, with 8 bases lining up with TRBD1. The germline CDR1 and CDR2 sequences are SGDLS and YYNGEE. With 4 bases clipped from V and 4 bases from J, the junction kept 6 bases outside the gene matches. CDR3 length: 15 residues. The CDR3, as DNA: TGTGCCAGCAGCACAAGGACAGGGCGCACCGGGGAGCTGTTTTTT. This encodes CASSTRTGRTGELFF.

The genes are TRBV5-4 and TRBJ1-1; D call uncertain. The V end lost 1 base, the J end lost 1 base, and 5 bases lay between the germline ends. The CDR3 has 13 residues. Germline lookup yields CDR1 SGHNT and CDR2 YYREEE (reference sequence). The CDR3 sequence: CASSLRQNTEAFF. The CDR3 DNA follows: TGTGCCAGCAGCTTGAGACAGAACACTGAAGCTTTCTTT.

This chain connects TRBV19 to TRBJ2-3, with 8 positions matching TRBD2. CDR3 size: 15 residues. The V gene's germline CDR1 is LNHDA and CDR2 SQIVND (reference sequence). With V trimmed by 5 bases and J by 3 bases, 7 bases remained unmatched. CDR3 sequence (DNA): TGTGCCAGTAGTGAAGAAGGACTAGCAACAGATACGCAGTATTTT. It translates to CASSEEGLATDTQYF. The variable domain in full, completed from reference TRBV19 and TRBJ2-3, reads DGGITQSPKYLFRKEGQNVTLSCEQNLNHDAMYWYRQDPGQGLRLIYYSQIVNDFQKGDIAEGYSVSREKKESFPLTVTSAQKNPTAFYLCASSEEGLATDTQYFGPGTRLTVL.

The chain carries TRBV28 and TRBJ1-5; tentative D call: TRBD1 (5 bases). The V end lost 5 bases, the J end lost 1 base, and 18 bases lay between the germline ends. CDR1 MDHEN and CDR2 SYDVKM come from the germline V gene. The CDR3 runs 17 residues. As DNA, the CDR3 is TGTGCCAGCAGTAGGCTACAGGAAATTCGAAGCAATCAGCCCCAGCATTTT. Translation gives CASSRLQEIRSNQPQHF.

The chain couples TRBV5-8 to TRBJ2-5, with D unclear. V was pared by 0 bases and J by 2 bases, with 11 bases between. The CDR3 spans 15 residues. The germline CDR1 and CDR2 sequences are SGHTS and YDEGEE. CDR3 residues: CASSLARQVQETQYF. As DNA, the CDR3 is TGTGCCAGCAGCTTGGCACGGCAGGTTCAAGAGACCCAGTACTTC.

The chain has TRBV15 and TRBJ1-1, with D hard to call. Germline V gives CDR1 LNHNV, CDR2 YYDKDF (reference sequence). The V gene lost 3 bases and the J gene lost 4 bases, with 9 bases spanning the gap. The CDR3 is made up of 13 amino acids. The chain's CDR3 is CATSREGFTEAFF. CDR3 nucleotides: TGTGCCACCAGCAGGGAGGGATTCACTGAAGCTTTCTTT.

This clone was seen once. The V and J genes are TRBV25-1 and TRBJ1-3, with D possibly TRBD1 on 6 matching bases. The CDR3 is 13 amino acids. The germline V gene has CDR1 MGHDK and CDR2 SYGVNS. Between the trimmed V and J ends, which lost 6 bases and 4 bases, there was a span of 10 bases. CDR3 residues: CASSQGYGNTIYF. The CDR3 coding sequence is TGTGCCAGCAGCCAGGGGTACGGAAACACCATATATTTT.

This clone occurred a few times. The chain couples TRBV5-4 to TRBJ2-1; tentatively, D is TRBD2 (7 bases). Germline values: CDR1 SGHNT, CDR2 YYREEE (reference sequence). Trimming removed 0 bases at V and 5 bases at J, with 18 bases between. This CDR3 region has 17 residues. CDR3 residues: CASSLGGAGVGDNEQFF. Written as DNA, the CDR3 is TGTGCCAGCAGCTTGGGGGGGGCGGGAGTAGGGGACAATGAGCAGTTCTTC.

The chain has TRBV2 and TRBJ2-1; TRBD2 agrees at 10 bases. Germline V lookup: CDR1 SNHLY, CDR2 FYNNEI. This CDR3 has 15 amino acids. V was clipped by 7 bases and J by 2 bases; unmatched bases: 5. CDR3 coding DNA: TGTGCCAGCACCCCAGCGGGAGGGGCCTACAATGAGCAGTTCTTC. The encoded protein is CASTPAGGAYNEQFF.

The V gene is TRBV7-2, the J gene TRBJ2-1; TRBD1 is a possible D gene (5 bases). The CDR3 sequence is 13 residues long. The germline gives CDR1 SGHTA, CDR2 FQGNSA. Trimming took 1 base from V and 6 from J, leaving 7 bases between them. The CDR3 reads CASSLGGPNEQFF. The CDR3, as DNA: TGTGCCAGCAGCTTAGGGGGCCCCAATGAGCAGTTCTTC.

This clone was detected once. The chain couples TRBV9 to TRBJ2-3; maybe TRBD2 (5 bases). Deletions cut 1 base from V and 6 bases from J, with 15 bases between. The germline V gene has CDR1 SGDLS and CDR2 YYNGEE. The CDR3 extends over 15 amino acids. Here the CDR3 DNA reads TGTGCCAGCAGCGTATGGCCAGGAGGCGGGGATACGCAGTATTTT. This translates into CASSVWPGGGDTQYF. The whole variable domain, filled in from reference TRBV9 and TRBJ2-3, reads DSGVTQTPKHLITATGQRVTLRCSPRSGDLSVYWYQQSLDQGLQFLIQYYNGEERAKGNILERFSAQQFPDLHSELNLSSLELGDSALYFCASSVWPGGGDTQYFGPGTRLTVL.